This TCR beta chain was recovered during a study of OX40 agonist ivuxolimab in advanced cancers. Data came from immunoSEQ multiplex PCR; TCRdb stores just in-frame clones and leaves some out. The sample carries tens of thousands of clones, 85% to 90% recorded once. This clone was seen once. From germline, CDR1 is MNHEY and CDR2 SMNVEV (reference sequence). This CDR3 is 15 amino acids long. V shed 5 bases, J shed 2 bases, and the junction held 4 bases outside the gene matches. This rearrangement joins TRBV27 to TRBJ2-1; TRBD1 aligns across 9 bases. The sequencing here drew on CD4+ or CD8+ T cells sorted from blood, taken in a trial of the OX40 agonist ivuxolimab. This clonotype was obtained from an adult with an advanced solid tumor such as melanoma, head and neck, liver or kidney cancer. The DNA for the CDR3 is TGTGCCAGCAGTCGCCGACAGGGGGCCTACAATGAGCAGTTCTTC. Amino acids: CASSRRQGAYNEQFF.